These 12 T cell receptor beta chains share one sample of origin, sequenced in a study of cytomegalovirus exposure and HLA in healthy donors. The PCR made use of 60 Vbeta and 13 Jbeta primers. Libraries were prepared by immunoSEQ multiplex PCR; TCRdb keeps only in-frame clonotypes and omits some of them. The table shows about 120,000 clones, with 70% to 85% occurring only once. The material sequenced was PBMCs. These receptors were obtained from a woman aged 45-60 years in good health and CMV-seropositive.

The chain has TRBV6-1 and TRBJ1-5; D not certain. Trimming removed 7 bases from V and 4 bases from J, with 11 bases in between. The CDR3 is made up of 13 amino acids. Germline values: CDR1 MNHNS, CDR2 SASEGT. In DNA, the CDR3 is TGTGCCAGCACTGGCCACCCAAATCAGCCCCAGCATTTT. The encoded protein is CASTGHPNQPQHF.

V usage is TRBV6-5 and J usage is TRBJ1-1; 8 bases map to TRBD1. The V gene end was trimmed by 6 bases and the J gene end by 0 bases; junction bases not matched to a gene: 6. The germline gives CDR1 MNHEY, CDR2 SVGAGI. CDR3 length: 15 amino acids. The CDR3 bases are TGTGCCAGCAGGGACAGGGCCTTAATGAACACTGAAGCTTTCTTT. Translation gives CASRDRALMNTEAFF.

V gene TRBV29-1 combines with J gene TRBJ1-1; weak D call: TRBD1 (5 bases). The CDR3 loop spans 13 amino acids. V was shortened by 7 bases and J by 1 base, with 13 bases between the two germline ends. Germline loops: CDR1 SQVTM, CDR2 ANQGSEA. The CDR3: CSARKTGNTEAFF. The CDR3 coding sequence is TGCAGCGCAAGAAAAACAGGGAACACTGAAGCTTTCTTT.

CDR3 region: CASSQGQRETPYEQYF. DNA of the CDR3: TGCGCCAGCAGCCAAGGGCAGCGGGAGACGCCGTACGAGCAGTACTTC. The genes are TRBV4-1 and TRBJ2-7; 8 bases line up with TRBD2. The CDR3 is 16 residues long. Germline CDR1 and CDR2: MGHRA and YSYEKL. V shed 1 base and J 4 bases; nucleotides not matched to a gene: 9.

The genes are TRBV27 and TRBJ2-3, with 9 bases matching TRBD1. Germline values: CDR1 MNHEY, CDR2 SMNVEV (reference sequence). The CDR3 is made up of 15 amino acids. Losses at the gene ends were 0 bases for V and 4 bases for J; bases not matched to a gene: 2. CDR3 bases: TGTGCCAGCAGTTTATCCGGGACAGGGTCAGATACGCAGTATTTT. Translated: CASSLSGTGSDTQYF.

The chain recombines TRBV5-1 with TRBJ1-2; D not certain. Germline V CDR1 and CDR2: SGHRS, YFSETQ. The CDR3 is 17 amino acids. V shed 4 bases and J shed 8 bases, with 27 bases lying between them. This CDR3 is CASSVTPQDVPLEGYTF. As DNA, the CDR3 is TGCGCCAGCAGCGTTACCCCCCAGGATGTACCGCTGGAAGGCTACACCTTC.

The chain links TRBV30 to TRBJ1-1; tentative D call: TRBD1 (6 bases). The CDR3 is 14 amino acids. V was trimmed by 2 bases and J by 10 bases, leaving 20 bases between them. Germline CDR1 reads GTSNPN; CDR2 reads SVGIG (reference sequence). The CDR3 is CAWSIPGQTSGAFF. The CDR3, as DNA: TGTGCCTGGAGTATCCCCGGACAGACTTCTGGAGCTTTCTTT.

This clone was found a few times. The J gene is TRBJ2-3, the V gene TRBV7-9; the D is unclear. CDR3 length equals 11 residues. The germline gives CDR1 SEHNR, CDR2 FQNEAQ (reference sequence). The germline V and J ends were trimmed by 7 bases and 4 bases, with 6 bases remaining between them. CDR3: CASTGADTQYF. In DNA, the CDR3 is TGTGCCAGCACCGGAGCAGATACGCAGTATTTT.

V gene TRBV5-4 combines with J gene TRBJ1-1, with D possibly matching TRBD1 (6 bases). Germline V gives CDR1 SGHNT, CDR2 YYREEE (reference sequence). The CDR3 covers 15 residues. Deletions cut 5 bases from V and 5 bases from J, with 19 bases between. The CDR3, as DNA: TGTGCCAGCAGTCAGGATCAGGGGTTTATAACTGAAGCTTTCTTT. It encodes CASSQDQGFITEAFF.

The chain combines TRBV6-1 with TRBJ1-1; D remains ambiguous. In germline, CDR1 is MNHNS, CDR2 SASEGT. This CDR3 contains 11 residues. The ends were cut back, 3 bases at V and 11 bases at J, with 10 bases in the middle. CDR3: CASSDYYGAFF. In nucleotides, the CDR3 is TGTGCCAGCAGTGACTACTACGGGGCTTTCTTT.

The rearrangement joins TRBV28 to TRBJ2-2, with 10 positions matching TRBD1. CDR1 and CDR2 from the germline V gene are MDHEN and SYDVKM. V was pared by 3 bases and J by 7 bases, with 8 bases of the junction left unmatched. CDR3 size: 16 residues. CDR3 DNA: TGTGCCAGCAGTTTGTATGGGACAGGGGCAGACGGGGAGCTGTTTTTT. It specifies CASSLYGTGADGELFF.

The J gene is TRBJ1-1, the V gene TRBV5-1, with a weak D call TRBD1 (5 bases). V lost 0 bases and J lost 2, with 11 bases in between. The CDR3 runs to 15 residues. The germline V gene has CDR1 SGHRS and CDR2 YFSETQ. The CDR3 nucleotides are TGCGCCAGCAGCTTGGGACGGACATACAACACTGAAGCTTTCTTT. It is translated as CASSLGRTYNTEAFF.